Listed below are T cell receptor beta chains from one sample, sequenced in a study of cytomegalovirus exposure and HLA in healthy donors. Sequencing used immunoSEQ multiplex PCR; TCRdb keeps in-frame clones, though not all of them. The sample records under 200,000 clones, around 68% being singletons. The material sequenced was PBMCs. Receptor source: a man between 45 and 60 years old in good health and CMV-seronegative. Each CDR3 is given with its conserved first and last residue. The order of the fields is J gene, V gene, CDR3 protein.

J gene: TRBJ2-3; V gene: TRBV4-2; CDR3 protein: CASSLNPGTDTQYF
J gene: TRBJ2-2; V gene: TRBV27; CDR3 protein: CASSFTGRNTGELFF
J gene: TRBJ1-1; V gene: TRBV7-8; CDR3 protein: CASSLVGRTQNTEAFF
J gene: TRBJ1-1; V gene: TRBV5-1; CDR3 protein: CASSFEGLNTEAFF
J gene: TRBJ2-3; V gene: TRBV2; CDR3 protein: CASPSGVSTDTQYF
J gene: TRBJ1-1; V gene: TRBV2; CDR3 protein: CASRYTRDTSNTEAFF
J gene: TRBJ2-1; V gene: TRBV7-9; CDR3 protein: CASSFSGGADEQFF
J gene: TRBJ2-3; V gene: TRBV2; CDR3 protein: CAIRDRGPHTQYF
J gene: TRBJ1-2; V gene: TRBV6-5; CDR3 protein: CASKQGTQRGYTF
J gene: TRBJ1-1; V gene: TRBV5-6; CDR3 protein: CASSLSRDREKRTEAFF
J gene: TRBJ2-5; V gene: TRBV6-1; CDR3 protein: CASSGQVETQYF
J gene: TRBJ2-3; V gene: TRBV6-5; CDR3 protein: CASSPSFTDTQYF
J gene: TRBJ2-5; V gene: TRBV7-6; CDR3 protein: CASSLRPFSGGQETQYF
J gene: TRBJ1-2; V gene: TRBV6-5; CDR3 protein: CASSHPPAGVVGYTF
J gene: TRBJ1-2; V gene: TRBV5-4; CDR3 protein: CASSSGGGQFRGYTF
J gene: TRBJ2-3; V gene: TRBV19; CDR3 protein: CASSMRPSGGAPLSDTQYF
J gene: TRBJ1-2; V gene: TRBV7-9; CDR3 protein: CASSLADMVYGYTF
J gene: TRBJ2-2; V gene: TRBV4-1; CDR3 protein: CASSQRLAGELFF